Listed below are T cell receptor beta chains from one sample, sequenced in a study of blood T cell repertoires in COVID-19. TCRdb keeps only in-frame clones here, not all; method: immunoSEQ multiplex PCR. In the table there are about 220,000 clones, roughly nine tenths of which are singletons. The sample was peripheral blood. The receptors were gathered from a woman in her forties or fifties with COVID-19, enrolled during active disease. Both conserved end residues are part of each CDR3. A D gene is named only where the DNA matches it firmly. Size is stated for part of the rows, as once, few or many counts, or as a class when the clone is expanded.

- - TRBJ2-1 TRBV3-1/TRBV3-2 CASSPDRFYNEQFF TGTGCCAGCAGCCCCGACAGGTTCTACAATGAGCAGTTCTTC
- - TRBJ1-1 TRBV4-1 CASSQRVGGNTEAFF TGCGCCAGCAGCCAAAGGGTAGGGGGAAACACTGAAGCTTTCTTT
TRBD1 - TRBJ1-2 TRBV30 CAGGWGQGYNGYTF TGTGCCGGAGGGTGGGGACAGGGGTATAATGGCTACACCTTC
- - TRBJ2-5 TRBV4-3 CASSHQTGTPETQYF TGCGCCAGCAGCCATCAGACCGGGACTCCGGAGACCCAGTACTTC
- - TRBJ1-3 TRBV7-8 CASSLARTGGNTIYF TGTGCCAGCAGCTTAGCGCGAACAGGGGGAAACACCATATATTTT
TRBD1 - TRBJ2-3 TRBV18 CASSTPDRTGTDTQYF TGTGCCAGCTCAACCCCGGACAGGACTGGCACAGATACGCAGTATTTT
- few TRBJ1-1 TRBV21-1 CASSDNYLTGGEAFF TGTGCCAGCAGCGATAATTACTTGACAGGGGGGGAAGCTTTCTTT
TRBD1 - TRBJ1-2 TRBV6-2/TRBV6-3 CASSRIVRTGGGGYTF TGTGCCAGCAGCCGCATCGTCCGGACAGGGGGTGGCGGCTACACCTTC
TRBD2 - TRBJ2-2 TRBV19 CASSRGGLAGFNTGELFF TGTGCCAGTAGTCGAGGTGGACTAGCGGGATTCAACACCGGGGAGCTGTTTTTT
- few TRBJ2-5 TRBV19 CASGRGQETQYF TGTGCCAGTGGCCGGGGCCAAGAGACCCAGTACTTC
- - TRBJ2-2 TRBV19 CASSIYGGGVGDTGELFF TGTGCCAGTAGTATTTATGGGGGAGGCGTTGGGGACACCGGGGAGCTGTTTTTT
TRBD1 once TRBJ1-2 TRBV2 CASSLDRDYGYTF TGTGCCAGCAGCCTGGACAGGGACTATGGCTACACCTTC
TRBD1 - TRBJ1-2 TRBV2 CASMGTASNYGYTF TGTGCCAGCATGGGGACAGCATCTAACTATGGCTACACCTTC
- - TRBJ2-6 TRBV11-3 CASSLRGFGANVLTF TGTGCCAGCAGCTTGCGGGGTTTTGGGGCCAACGTCCTGACTTTC
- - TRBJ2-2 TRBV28 CASSSSRLSANTGELFF TGTGCCAGCAGTTCCTCCCGACTAAGCGCGAACACCGGGGAGCTGTTTTTT
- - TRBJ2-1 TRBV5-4 CASSLDVADNEQFF TGTGCCAGCAGCTTGGATGTCGCAGACAATGAGCAGTTCTTC
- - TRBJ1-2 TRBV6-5 CASTTTRRGRYGYTF TGTGCCAGCACCACCACCCGCCGGGGTCGCTATGGCTACACCTTC
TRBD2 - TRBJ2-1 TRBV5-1 CASSLATTSRLANEQFF TGCGCCAGCAGCTTGGCCACGACTAGCAGGTTGGCAAATGAGCAGTTCTTC
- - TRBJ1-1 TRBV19 CASSQGVTEAFF TGTGCCAGTAGTCAGGGTGTCACTGAAGCTTTCTTT
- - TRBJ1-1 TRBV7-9 CASSLSGYGFPHTEAFF TGTGCCAGCAGCTTATCAGGGTACGGCTTTCCGCACACTGAAGCTTTCTTT
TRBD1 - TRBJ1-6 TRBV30 CAWRGTGLYNSPLHF TGTGCCTGGAGAGGGACAGGGTTGTATAATTCACCCCTCCACTTT
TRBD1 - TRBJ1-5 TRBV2 CASKFTGAEWSNQPQHF TGTGCCAGCAAGTTCACAGGGGCGGAGTGGAGCAATCAGCCCCAGCATTTT
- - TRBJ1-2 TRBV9 CASYTQGPGYTF TGTGCCAGCTACACACAGGGTCCAGGCTACACCTTC
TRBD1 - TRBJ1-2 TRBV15 CATSREIIGTDNYTF TGTGCCACCAGCAGAGAAATAATTGGGACAGACAACTACACCTTC
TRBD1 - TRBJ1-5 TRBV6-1 CASSEAVGGGDGQPQHF TGTGCCAGCAGTGAAGCGGTTGGAGGGGGCGATGGACAGCCCCAGCATTTT
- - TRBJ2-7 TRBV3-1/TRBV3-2 CASSARGLHEQYF TGTGCCAGCAGCGCCAGGGGTTTACACGAGCAGTACTTC
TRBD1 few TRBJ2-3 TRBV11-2 CASIYGTGGTDTQYF TGTGCCAGCATCTATGGGACAGGGGGCACAGATACGCAGTATTTT
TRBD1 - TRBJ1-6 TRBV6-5 CASTGTGTGKSPLHF TGTGCCAGCACCGGAACGGGGACAGGGAAGTCACCCCTCCACTTT
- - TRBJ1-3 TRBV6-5 CASSSTVRSGNTIYF TGTGCCAGCAGTTCGACGGTCAGGTCAGGAAACACCATATATTTT
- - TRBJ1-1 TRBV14 CASSLLGKDSTEAFF TGTGCCAGCAGCCTCTTGGGGAAGGACAGCACTGAAGCTTTCTTT
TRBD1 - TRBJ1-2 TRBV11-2 CASSYGTAYGYTF TGTGCCAGCAGCTACGGGACAGCCTATGGCTACACCTTC
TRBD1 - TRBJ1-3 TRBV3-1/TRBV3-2 CASSLSQGAGGNTIYF TGTGCCAGCAGCCTCTCACAGGGGGCAGGTGGAAACACCATATATTTT
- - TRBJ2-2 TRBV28 CASRKDNGFGELFF TGTGCCAGCAGAAAGGACAACGGATTCGGGGAGCTGTTTTTT
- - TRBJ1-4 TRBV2 CASNTGLREKLFF TGTGCCAGCAATACAGGGTTGCGGGAAAAACTGTTTTTT
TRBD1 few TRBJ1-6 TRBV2 CASSEHGTGNSPLHF TGTGCCAGCAGTGAACATGGGACAGGGAATTCACCCCTCCACTTT
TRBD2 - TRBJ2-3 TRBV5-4 CASSSLTSGGANTQYF TGTGCCAGCAGTTCTTTGACTAGCGGGGGGGCGAATACGCAGTATTTT
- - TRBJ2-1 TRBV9 CASSVGGAYNEQFF TGTGCCAGCAGCGTAGGCGGGGCGTACAATGAGCAGTTCTTC
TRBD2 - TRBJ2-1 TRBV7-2 CASSRGGDSSYNEQFF TGTGCCAGCAGCCGCGGGGGGGATAGCTCCTACAATGAGCAGTTCTTC
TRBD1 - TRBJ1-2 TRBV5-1 CASSLAGTGGAGNYGYTF TGCGCCAGCAGCTTGGCCGGGACAGGGGGCGCGGGTAACTATGGCTACACCTTC
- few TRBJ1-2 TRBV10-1 CASSESGSYGYTF TGCGCCAGCAGTGAGTCGGGCTCCTATGGCTACACCTTC
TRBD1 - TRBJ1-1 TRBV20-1 CSASRGQGITEAFF TGCAGTGCTAGTAGGGGACAGGGGATCACTGAAGCTTTCTTT
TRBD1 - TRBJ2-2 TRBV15 CATSGMQGAGELFF TGTGCCACCAGCGGCATGCAGGGGGCCGGGGAGCTGTTTTTT
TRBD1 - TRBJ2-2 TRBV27 CASSSRQGAGELFF TGTGCCAGCAGTTCACGACAGGGAGCCGGGGAGCTGTTTTTT
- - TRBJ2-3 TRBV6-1 CASSEGTGGTDTQYF TGTGCCAGCAGTGAGGGGACCGGAGGGACAGATACGCAGTATTTT
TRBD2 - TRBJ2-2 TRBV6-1 CASSDTSGGRIGELFF TGTGCCAGCAGTGACACTAGCGGGGGGCGGATCGGGGAGCTGTTTTTT
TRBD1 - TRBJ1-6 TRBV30 CAWSRWTGGSPLHF TGTGCCTGGAGTAGATGGACAGGGGGGTCACCCCTCCACTTT
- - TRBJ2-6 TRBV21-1 CASSPRRITGANVLTF TGTGCCAGCAGCCCCCGGAGAATAACTGGGGCCAACGTCCTGACTTTC
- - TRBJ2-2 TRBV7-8 CASNKYRTNTGELFF TGTGCCAGCAACAAGTACAGAACGAACACCGGGGAGCTGTTTTTT
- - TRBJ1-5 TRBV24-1 CATSVQGWNQPQHF TGTGCCACCAGTGTCCAGGGCTGGAATCAGCCCCAGCATTTT
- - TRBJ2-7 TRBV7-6 CASTPGQGLVYEQYF TGTGCCAGCACCCCCGGCCAGGGATTAGTCTACGAGCAGTACTTC
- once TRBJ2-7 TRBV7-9 CASSSRRRDRPFWYEQYF TGTGCCAGCAGCTCCCGCAGACGAGACAGGCCCTTCTGGTACGAGCAGTACTTC
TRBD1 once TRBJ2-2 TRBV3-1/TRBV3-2 CASSLRTGGNTGELFF TGTGCCAGCAGCTTGCGGACAGGGGGGAACACCGGGGAGCTGTTTTTT
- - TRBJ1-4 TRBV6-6 CASRSARAGEKLFF TGTGCCAGCAGGTCCGCGAGGGCCGGCGAAAAACTGTTTTTT
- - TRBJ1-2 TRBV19 CASSADTGVLSYGYTF TGTGCCAGTAGCGCAGACACGGGGGTTCTTAGCTATGGCTACACCTTC
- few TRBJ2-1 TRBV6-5 CASGQYNNEQFF TGTGCCAGCGGACAGTACAACAATGAGCAGTTCTTC